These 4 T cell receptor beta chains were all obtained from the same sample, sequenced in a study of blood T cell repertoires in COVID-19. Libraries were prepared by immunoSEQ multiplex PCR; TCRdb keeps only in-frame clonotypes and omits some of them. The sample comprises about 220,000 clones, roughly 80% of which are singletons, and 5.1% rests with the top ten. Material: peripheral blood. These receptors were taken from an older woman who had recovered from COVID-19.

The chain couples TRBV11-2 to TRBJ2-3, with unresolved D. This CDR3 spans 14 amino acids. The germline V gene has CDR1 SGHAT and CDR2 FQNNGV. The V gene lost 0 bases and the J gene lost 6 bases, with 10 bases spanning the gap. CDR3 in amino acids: CASSLDRFSDTQYF. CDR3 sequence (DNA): TGTGCCAGCAGCTTAGATCGGTTCTCCGATACGCAGTATTTT.

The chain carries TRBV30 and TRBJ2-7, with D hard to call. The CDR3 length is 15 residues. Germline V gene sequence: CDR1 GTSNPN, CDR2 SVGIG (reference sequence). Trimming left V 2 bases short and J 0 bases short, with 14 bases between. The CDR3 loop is CAWSLTQSSSYEQYF. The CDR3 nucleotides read TGTGCCTGGAGTCTCACACAGTCGAGCTCCTACGAGCAGTACTTC.

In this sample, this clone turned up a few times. CDR3 DNA: TGTGCCTGGAGGGACAGGAGGGGCAATCAGCCCCAGCATTTT. It encodes CAWRDRRGNQPQHF. The chain carries TRBV30 and TRBJ1-5; 7 nucleotides line up with TRBD1. The germline V gene has CDR1 GTSNPN and CDR2 SVGIG (reference sequence). V lost 3 bases, J lost 2 bases, and 4 bases stayed unmatched. The CDR3 is made up of 14 amino acids.

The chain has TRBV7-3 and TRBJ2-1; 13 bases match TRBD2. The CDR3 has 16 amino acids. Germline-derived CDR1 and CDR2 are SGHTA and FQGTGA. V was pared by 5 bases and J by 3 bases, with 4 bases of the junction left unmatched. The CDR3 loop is CASSRLAGGLYNEQFF. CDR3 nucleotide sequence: TGTGCCAGCAGCCGACTAGCGGGGGGACTCTACAATGAGCAGTTCTTC.